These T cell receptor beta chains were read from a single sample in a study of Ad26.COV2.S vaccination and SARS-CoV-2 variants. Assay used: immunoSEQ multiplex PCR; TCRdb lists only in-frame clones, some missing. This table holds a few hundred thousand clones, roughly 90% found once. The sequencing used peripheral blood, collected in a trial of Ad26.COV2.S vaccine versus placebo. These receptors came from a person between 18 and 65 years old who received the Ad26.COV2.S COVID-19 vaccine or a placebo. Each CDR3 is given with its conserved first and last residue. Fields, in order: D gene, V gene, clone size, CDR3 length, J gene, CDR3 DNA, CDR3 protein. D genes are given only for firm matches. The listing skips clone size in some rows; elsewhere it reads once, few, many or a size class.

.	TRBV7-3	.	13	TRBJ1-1	TGTGCCAGCAGTCAAAACGGGGGCACTGAAGCTTTCTTT	CASSQNGGTEAFF
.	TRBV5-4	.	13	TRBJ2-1	TGTGCCAGCAGCCACACTAGGGCGAATGAGCAGTTCTTC	CASSHTRANEQFF
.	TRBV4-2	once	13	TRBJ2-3	TGTGCCAGCAAGTGGACAGTTTCGGATACGCAGTATTTT	CASKWTVSDTQYF
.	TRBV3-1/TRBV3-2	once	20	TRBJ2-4	TGTGCCAGCAGCCAAGGGTGGTATGAGGGGGAGGGGGTCGCCAAAAACATTCAGTACTTC	CASSQGWYEGEGVAKNIQYF
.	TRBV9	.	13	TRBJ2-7	TGTGCCAGCAGCCCCCAACCTGGCTACGAGCAGTACTTC	CASSPQPGYEQYF
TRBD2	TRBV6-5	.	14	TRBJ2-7	TGTGCCAGCAGAGGGCGGGAGACCTCCTACGAGCAGTACTTC	CASRGRETSYEQYF
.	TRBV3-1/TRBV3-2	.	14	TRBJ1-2	TGTGCCAGCAGCCATTGGGACAACCGAGGTGGCTACACCTTC	CASSHWDNRGGYTF
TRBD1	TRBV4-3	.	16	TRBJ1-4	TGCGCCAGCAGCCAAGGTCGACAGGGGGCAGGTGAAAAACTGTTTTTT	CASSQGRQGAGEKLFF
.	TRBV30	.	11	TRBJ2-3	TGTGCCTGGAAAAGCGGTGGGACGCAGTATTTT	CAWKSGGTQYF
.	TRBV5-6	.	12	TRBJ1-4	TGTGCCAGCAGCTTGGCAGCAGGGGAACTGTTTTTT	CASSLAAGELFF
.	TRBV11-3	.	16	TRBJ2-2	TGTGCCAGCAGCTTAGCCCAGGGAGGGAACACCGGGGAGCTGTTTTTT	CASSLAQGGNTGELFF
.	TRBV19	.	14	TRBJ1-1	TGTGCCAGTAGTAAGGGACGGATGTTCACTGAAGCTTTCTTT	CASSKGRMFTEAFF
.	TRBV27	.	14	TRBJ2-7	TGTGCCAGCAGTTGGACGGGACACAAAGCCGAGCAGTACTTC	CASSWTGHKAEQYF
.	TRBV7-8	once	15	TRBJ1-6	TGTGCCAGCAGCTTAGCGACAGGCCCAGATTCACCCCTCCACTTT	CASSLATGPDSPLHF
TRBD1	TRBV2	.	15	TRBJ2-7	TGTGCCAGCTCTTTGGAAGGGACAGGGGACCACGAGCAGTACTTC	CASSLEGTGDHEQYF
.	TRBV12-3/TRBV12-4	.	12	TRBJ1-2	TGTGCCAGCAGTTTGGGGGGCCCTGGCTACACCTTC	CASSLGGPGYTF
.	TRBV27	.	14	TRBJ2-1	TGTGCCAGCAGTGAAACCGGACAGTACAATGAGCAGTTCTTC	CASSETGQYNEQFF
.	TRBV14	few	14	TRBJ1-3	TGTGCCAGCAGCCGAGGGACAATTGGAAACACCATATATTTT	CASSRGTIGNTIYF
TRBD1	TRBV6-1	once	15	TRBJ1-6	TGTGCCAGCAGTGAGTCGGGGACAGCAAATTCACCCCTCCACTTT	CASSESGTANSPLHF
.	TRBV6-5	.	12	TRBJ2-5	TGTGCCAGCATGACGGACCAAGAGACCCAGTACTTC	CASMTDQETQYF
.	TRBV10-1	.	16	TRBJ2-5	TGCGCCAGCAGTGAGTACCCGGGACCGACCCAAGAGACCCAGTACTTC	CASSEYPGPTQETQYF
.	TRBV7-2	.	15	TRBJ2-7	TGTGCCAGCAGATCAGGGGAGGGGTCCTCCTACGAGCAGTACTTC	CASRSGEGSSYEQYF
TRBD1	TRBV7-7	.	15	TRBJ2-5	TGTGCTAGCAGCTTAGATGGACAGGGGTCGGAGACCCAGTACTTC	CASSLDGQGSETQYF
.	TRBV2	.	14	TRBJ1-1	TGTGCCAGCAGTGAAGCGTGGGGGGGGACTGAAGCTTTCTTT	CASSEAWGGTEAFF
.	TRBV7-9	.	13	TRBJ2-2	TGTGCCAGCAGCCGTGGGGTCACCGGGGAGCTGTTTTTT	CASSRGVTGELFF
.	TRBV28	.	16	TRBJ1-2	TGTGCCAGCAGTCCCTTCATACGCCGGGACGGCTATGGCTACACCTTC	CASSPFIRRDGYGYTF
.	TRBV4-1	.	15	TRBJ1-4	TGCGCCAGCAGCCAAGATGGAGTTGGTAATGAAAAACTGTTTTTT	CASSQDGVGNEKLFF
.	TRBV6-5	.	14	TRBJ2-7	TGTGCCAGCAGTTACCTCGGCCAGGGAGACGAGCAGTACTTC	CASSYLGQGDEQYF
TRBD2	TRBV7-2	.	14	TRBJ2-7	TGTGCCAGCAGCTTCGCGGGAGGGCCCTACGAGCAGTACTTC	CASSFAGGPYEQYF
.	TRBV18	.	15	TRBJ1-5	TGTGCCAGCTCACCAGTGGCAGCAGCGAATCAGCCCCAGCATTTT	CASSPVAAANQPQHF
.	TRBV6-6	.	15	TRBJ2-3	TGTGCCAGCAGTTACTCGGGTAGTGGCACAGATACGCAGTATTTT	CASSYSGSGTDTQYF
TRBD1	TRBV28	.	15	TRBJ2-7	TGTGTCAGCAGGGAGCCGGGACAGGGATCAAGCGAGCAGTACTTC	CVSREPGQGSSEQYF
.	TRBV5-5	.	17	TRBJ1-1	TGTGCCAGCAGCTTGGGACCTAGCGGGGGAAGTTGGACTGAAGCTTTCTTT	CASSLGPSGGSWTEAFF
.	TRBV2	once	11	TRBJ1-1	TGTGCCAGCAGTGAGGGTACTGAAGCTTTCTTT	CASSEGTEAFF
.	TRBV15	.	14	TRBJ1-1	TGTGCCACCAGCCCGGGACCGAGGGACACTGAAGCTTTCTTT	CATSPGPRDTEAFF
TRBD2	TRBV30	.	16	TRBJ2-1	TGTGCCTGGAGCAAGGCGGGGGGGGCTGCCTACAATGAGCAGTTCTTC	CAWSKAGGAAYNEQFF
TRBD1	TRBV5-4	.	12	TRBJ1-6	TGTGCCAGCAGCCCCACAGGGGGACCCCTCCACTTT	CASSPTGGPLHF
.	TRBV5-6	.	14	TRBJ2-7	TGTGCCAGCAGCCGCCCCCTAGCGTCCTACGAGCAGTACTTC	CASSRPLASYEQYF
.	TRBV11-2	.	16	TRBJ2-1	TGTGCCAGCAGCTATACGGTTGTGGGCTCCTACAATGAGCAGTTCTTC	CASSYTVVGSYNEQFF
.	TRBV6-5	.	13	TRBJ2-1	TGTGCCAGCAGCAACAGGGTCTACAATGAGCAGTTCTTC	CASSNRVYNEQFF
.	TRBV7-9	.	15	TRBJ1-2	TGTGCCAGCAGCCCTGGGCCTGCCGAGAGTTGGGGCTACACCTTC	CASSPGPAESWGYTF
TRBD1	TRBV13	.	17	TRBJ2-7	TGTGCCAGCAGTAAAACATCCGGGACAGGGGAATGGGACGAGCAGTACTTC	CASSKTSGTGEWDEQYF
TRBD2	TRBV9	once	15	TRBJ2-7	TGTGCCAGCAGCCCAGTAGCGGGAAACTCTCCCGAGCAGTACTTC	CASSPVAGNSPEQYF
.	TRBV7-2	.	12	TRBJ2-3	TGTGCCAGCAGTCAATCCGGGACCATCCAGTATTTT	CASSQSGTIQYF
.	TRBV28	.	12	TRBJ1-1	TGTGCCAGCAGTCAGTGGAACACTGAAGCTTTCTTT	CASSQWNTEAFF
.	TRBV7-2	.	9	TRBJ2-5	TGTGTCCCTAGGCGGACCCAGTACTTC	CVPRRTQYF
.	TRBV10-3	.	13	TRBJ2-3	TGTGCCATCATGTCGGGAGAAATAGATACGCAGTATTTT	CAIMSGEIDTQYF
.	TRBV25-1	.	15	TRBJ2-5	TGTGCCAGCAGTGAATTGATGGGGTTCCAAGAGACCCAGTACTTC	CASSELMGFQETQYF
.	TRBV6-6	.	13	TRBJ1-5	TGTGCCAGCAGCTACCCAGGCAATCAGCCCCAGCATTTT	CASSYPGNQPQHF
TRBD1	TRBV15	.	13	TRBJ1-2	TGTGCCACCAGCGCCTCGGACAGGGCGGGCTACACCTTC	CATSASDRAGYTF
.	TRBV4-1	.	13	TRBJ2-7	TGCGCCAGCAGCCAAGGGACTTCCTACGAGCAGTACTTC	CASSQGTSYEQYF
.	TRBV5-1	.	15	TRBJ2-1	TGCGCCAGCAACCTAGGTGGAGGCTCCTACAATGAGCAGTTCTTC	CASNLGGGSYNEQFF